These 32 T cell receptor beta chains came from one sample sequenced in a study of T cells expressing NK-cell markers. From its re-call of the 5' RACE reads, TCRdb lists each CDR3 protein once, without DNA. Reported are a few hundred thousand distinct CDR3 sequences; the ten largest clones contain about 3.6%. Sequencing was carried out using blood T cells: a sorted CD56 or NKG2C T cell subset, CD4+ or CD8+ T cells, or bulk PBMC T cells (not recorded which). Source of these receptors: a man between 18 and 29 years old in good health.

The V gene is TRBV20-1, the J gene TRBJ2-1; there is no DNA to check the TCRdb D call of TRBD1. The CDR3 extends over 15 amino acids. Germline assignment: CDR1 DFQATT and CDR2 SNEGSKA (reference sequence). CDR3 protein: CSAPVQGESYNEQFF.

The chain carries TRBV5-5 and TRBJ2-5; TCRdb names TRBD2, which stays unverified in the absence of DNA. This CDR3 comprises 17 residues. Germline CDR1 reads SGHKS; CDR2 reads YYEKEE (reference sequence). CDR3 sequence: CASSLGVGGEQQETQYF.

V usage is TRBV4-3 and J usage is TRBJ1-1. This CDR3 is built from 13 residues. Germline values: CDR1 LGHNA, CDR2 YSLEER. CDR3 protein: CASGEGANTEAFF.

The CDR3 protein is CASSPPLGGRSGANVLTF. The J gene is TRBJ2-6, the V gene TRBV18; TCRdb's assignment of TRBD2 cannot be checked, as there is no DNA. Germline loops: CDR1 KGHSH, CDR2 LQKENI. This CDR3 has 18 residues.

CDR3 region: CASSPAPGLVVNEQFF. The V call is TRBV7-8, the J call TRBJ2-1; TCRdb picks TRBD2, but there is no DNA to check that call. Germline V gene lookup returns CDR1 SGHVS and CDR2 FQNEAQ. This CDR3 comprises 16 residues.

The chain employs TRBV12-3 or TRBV12-4 and TRBJ1-5. The CDR3 runs to 12 residues. The CDR3 sequence: CASSPQTWPQHF.

J is TRBJ2-1 and V is TRBV3-1. This CDR3 comprises 12 residues. The V gene's germline CDR1 is LGHDT and CDR2 YNNKEL (reference sequence). CDR3 loop: CASSLNSNEQFF.

The gene calls are TRBV30 and TRBJ2-5; the D call of TRBD2 rests on TCRdb alone, since no DNA is present to check it. CDR3 length: 11 residues. The germline V gene encodes CDR1 GTSNPN and CDR2 SVGIG (reference sequence). CDR3 protein: CAWSGGETQYF.

V usage is TRBV5-1 and J usage is TRBJ1-1. Germline V gene sequence: CDR1 SGHRS, CDR2 YFSETQ. CDR3 length equals 15 residues. CDR3: CASSLVGDSSTEAFF. Full variable domain (missing parts from reference TRBV5-1 and TRBJ1-1): KAGVTQTPRYLIKTRGQQVTLSCSPISGHRSVSWYQQTPGQGLQFLFEYFSETQRNKGNFPGRFSGRQFSNSRSEMNVSTLELGDSALYLCASSLVGDSSTEAFFGQGTRLTVV.

The chain combines TRBV20-1 with TRBJ1-1; with no DNA, the TCRdb D assignment of TRBD1 cannot be verified. Per germline, CDR1 DFQATT and CDR2 SNEGSKA (reference sequence). This CDR3 spans 14 amino acids. The CDR3 protein is CSAREGQATTEAFF.

The CDR3 sequence is CASSLGWGSETQYF. The chain couples TRBV12-3 or TRBV12-4 to TRBJ2-5; TCRdb indicates TRBD1, and absent DNA this call remains unverified. The CDR3 contains 14 residues.

The chain joins TRBV12-3 or TRBV12-4 to TRBJ1-4. This CDR3 is built from 15 residues. The CDR3 here is CASSFDIATNEKLFF.

The chain joins TRBV6-1 to TRBJ2-2; as DNA is missing, the TRBD1 call by TCRdb cannot be tested. The CDR3 consists of 17 residues. Germline-derived CDR1 and CDR2 are MNHNS and SASEGT. The CDR3 protein is CASSLVPGQASTGELFF.

V gene TRBV11-2 combines with J gene TRBJ2-3; TCRdb's D call, TRBD1, is unchecked because there is no DNA. Germline V gives CDR1 SGHAT, CDR2 FQNNGV. The CDR3 spans 17 residues. The CDR3 sequence: CASSSTAPGTGADTQYF.

V usage is TRBV7-2 and J usage is TRBJ1-1; TCRdb gives TRBD1 as the D gene, but with no DNA this cannot be confirmed. Germline V gene data show CDR1 as SGHTA and CDR2 as FQGNSA. The CDR3 sequence is 13 residues long. The CDR3: CAGSRGLNTEAFF.

V usage is TRBV6-2 or TRBV6-3 and J usage is TRBJ2-3. From germline, CDR1 is MNHEY and CDR2 SVGEGT. The CDR3 runs to 14 residues. CDR3 protein: CASSYKLPQDTQYF.

The rearrangement links TRBV27 to TRBJ2-1; lacking DNA, the TRBD2 call made by TCRdb goes unchecked. The CDR3 sequence is 15 residues long. The germline V gene has CDR1 MNHEY and CDR2 SMNVEV (reference sequence). The CDR3 loop is CASSVTSGRYNEQFF.

The CDR3 reads CASSDSYLNEKLFF. The chain employs TRBV12-3 or TRBV12-4 and TRBJ1-4; TCRdb reports TRBD1, a call that lacks DNA to check it against. CDR3 length: 14 amino acids.

This chain joins TRBV5-6 and TRBJ1-6; TCRdb lists TRBD1, though no DNA is available to test this call. The CDR3 extends over 12 amino acids. Germline V lookup: CDR1 SGHDT, CDR2 YYEEEE. CDR3 region: CASNRDGSPLHF.

The rearrangement links TRBV4-3 to TRBJ2-7; the TCRdb call, TRBD2, lacks DNA for checking. Germline V lookup: CDR1 LGHNA, CDR2 YSLEER. The CDR3 runs to 17 residues. The CDR3 is CASSQENWAEPSYEQYF.

CDR3 in amino acids: CASSLDRGGTGELFF. The gene calls are TRBV12-3 or TRBV12-4 and TRBJ2-2; lacking DNA, the TRBD1 call made by TCRdb goes unchecked. The CDR3 length is 15 residues.

The CDR3 sequence is CASSVEGGGSTDTQYF. J is TRBJ2-3 and V is TRBV9; the TCRdb D gene call, TRBD2, has no DNA to confirm it. Germline-derived CDR1 and CDR2 are SGDLS and YYNGEE. The CDR3 has 16 amino acids.

The chain carries TRBV6-5 and TRBJ1-5. The CDR3 runs 15 residues. Germline loops: CDR1 MNHEY, CDR2 SVGAGI. This CDR3 reads CASSYSGRTGQPQHF.

The gene calls are TRBV29-1 and TRBJ2-3; TCRdb picks TRBD1, but there is no DNA to check that call. CDR1 and CDR2 (germline): SQVTM, ANQGSEA. The CDR3 totals 13 residues. The CDR3: CSVERQGLDTQYF.

This chain joins TRBV4-1 and TRBJ2-3; absent DNA, TCRdb's TRBD1 call cannot be checked. The germline CDR1 and CDR2 sequences are MGHRA and YSYEKL. This CDR3 has 16 amino acids. CDR3 amino acids: CASSQGWGARTDTQYF.

The J gene is TRBJ2-7, the V gene TRBV9; TCRdb designates TRBD2, a call that cannot be tested without DNA. The CDR3 consists of 14 residues. Germline values: CDR1 SGDLS, CDR2 YYNGEE. Here the CDR3 reads CASSVMASRGEQYF.

V and J are TRBV7-8 and TRBJ2-4; TCRdb's D call, TRBD1, is unchecked because there is no DNA. The CDR3 is 14 residues long. Germline lookup yields CDR1 SGHVS and CDR2 FQNEAQ. Here the CDR3 reads CASSYRETENIQYF. The full variable domain, rest sourced from reference TRBV7-8 and TRBJ2-4, is GAGVSQSPRYKVAKRGQDVALRCDPISGHVSLFWYQQALGQGPEFLTYFQNEAQLDKSGLPSDRFFAERPEGSVSTLKIQRTQQEDSAVYLCASSYRETENIQYFGAGTRLSVL.

The V call is TRBV6-5, the J call TRBJ2-1. This CDR3 spans 14 amino acids. Germline CDR1 and CDR2: MNHEY and SVGAGI. This chain's CDR3 is CASSYSNYGSGQFF.

The V and J genes are TRBV12-3 or TRBV12-4 and TRBJ2-3; TCRdb picks TRBD1, but there is no DNA to check that call. The CDR3 is 16 amino acids. The CDR3 spells CASSPHPGTGTDTQYF.

The CDR3 sequence: CASGPGRPLGTEAFF. V usage is TRBV7-9 and J usage is TRBJ1-1; TCRdb's D gene call, TRBD1, goes unchecked for lack of DNA. Germline values: CDR1 SEHNR, CDR2 FQNEAQ (reference sequence). The CDR3 runs to 15 residues.

V and J are TRBV29-1 and TRBJ1-2; TCRdb selects TRBD1, and the lack of DNA leaves this call unchecked. CDR3 size: 12 residues. Germline V gives CDR1 SQVTM, CDR2 ANQGSEA. CDR3 residues: CRGTDPFVWYTF.

V usage is TRBV28 and J usage is TRBJ2-1; the D gene TCRdb calls, TRBD2, cannot be checked with no DNA. Germline lookup yields CDR1 MDHEN and CDR2 SYDVKM. CDR3 length: 21 amino acids. CDR3: CASSLSWPGLAGDSSYNEQFF.